The next 22 T cell receptor beta chains were all read from a single sample in a study of blood T cell repertoires in COVID-19 (dated by TCRdb to the early 2020s). To prepare the library, the immunoSEQ multiplex PCR assay was applied. TCRdb took over this immuneACCESS table, retaining in-frame rearrangements with V and J assigned. Such tables are incomplete; in checked studies, under half of the missing clones stem from an unresolved V gene, and the remainder is unexplained. This sample gives over 95,000 clones in total; 85% of them show up just once. The ten largest clonotypes hold less than 3.5% of the sample. The sequenced material came from peripheral blood. The source is a man aged 40-49 years with acute or convalescent COVID-19.

The chain combines TRBV24-1 with TRBJ1-2; 8 bases are shared with TRBD1. The CDR3 has 16 residues. The germline V gene has CDR1 KGHDR and CDR2 SFDVKD. V trimming: 5 bases; J trimming: 4 bases; junction bases outside the gene matches: 11. The DNA for the CDR3 is TGTGCCACCAGTGGTCTTGGGCCCAGGGGGCTCTATGGCTACACCTTC. Translating gives CATSGLGPRGLYGYTF.

The chain employs TRBV2 and TRBJ2-3; 7 bases align to TRBD1. The CDR3 sequence is 13 residues long. V shed 10 bases and J 2 bases; nucleotides not matched to a gene: 6. Germline V gives CDR1 SNHLY, CDR2 FYNNEI. The CDR3 DNA reads as TGTGCCATAACGGGACAGAACACAGATACGCAGTATTTT. This encodes CAITGQNTDTQYF.

The genes are TRBV6-6 and TRBJ2-3, with D possibly TRBD1 on 5 matching bases. Germline V gives CDR1 MNHNY, CDR2 SVGAGI (reference sequence). This CDR3 comprises 16 residues. Trimming removed 0 bases from V and 0 bases from J, with 10 bases in between. In nucleotides, the CDR3 is TGTGCCAGCAGTTACTCGTTAAGACAGAGCACAGATACGCAGTATTTT. Its protein product is CASSYSLRQSTDTQYF.

The V and J genes are TRBV29-1 and TRBJ2-5; 10 bases map to TRBD2. Germline CDR1 reads SQVTM; CDR2 reads ANQGSEA. Trimming removed 8 bases from V and 2 bases from J; junction bases left unmatched: 11. CDR3 length equals 15 residues. The chain's CDR3 is CSIPPSGGIQETQYF. CDR3 nucleotide sequence: TGCAGCATACCCCCTAGCGGGGGCATACAAGAGACCCAGTACTTC.

The J gene is TRBJ1-2, the V gene TRBV27; TRBD1 aligns across 9 bases. This CDR3 has 14 residues. Germline assignment: CDR1 MNHEY and CDR2 SMNVEV (reference sequence). The V gene end was trimmed by 6 bases and the J gene end by 4 bases; junction bases not matched to a gene: 6. The CDR3 DNA sequence: TGTGCCAGCAGACGTACAGGGGGCGGCTATGGCTACACCTTC. It is translated as CASRRTGGGYGYTF.

This clone appeared a single time. This sequence joins TRBV4-1 and TRBJ2-5, with 9 bases identical to TRBD2. Per germline, CDR1 MGHRA and CDR2 YSYEKL. Losses at the gene ends were 1 base for V and 5 bases for J; bases not matched to a gene: 8. This CDR3 contains 16 residues. This chain's CDR3 is CASSQVRGGAGETQYF. The CDR3 nucleotides read TGCGCCAGCAGCCAAGTTCGCGGGGGGGCCGGGGAGACCCAGTACTTC.

This chain links TRBV5-5 with TRBJ1-4; 7 bases are shared with TRBD1. Germline lookup yields CDR1 SGHKS and CDR2 YYEKEE (reference sequence). The CDR3 totals 16 residues. J was trimmed by 4 bases and V by 1 base; bases with no gene match: 7. The CDR3 sequence is CASSLSMGQHNEKLFF. CDR3 coding DNA: TGTGCCAGCAGCTTGTCTATGGGACAGCATAATGAAAAACTGTTTTTT. Filled out from reference TRBV5-5 and TRBJ1-4, the complete variable domain reads DAGVTQSPTHLIKTRGQQVTLRCSPISGHKSVSWYQQVLGQGPQFIFQYYEKEERGRGNFPDRFSARQFPNYSSELNVNALLLGDSALYLCASSLSMGQHNEKLFFGSGTQLSVL.

V and J are TRBV6-2 or TRBV6-3 and TRBJ1-1; 8 bases are a match to TRBD1. The CDR3 has 18 amino acids. Trimming took 0 bases from V and 1 from J; bases not matched to a gene: 10. Per the germline V gene, CDR1 is MNHEY and CDR2 is SVGEGT. The CDR3, as DNA: TGTGCCAGCAGTTACTCAAGCCTTCGACAGGGGAGGAACACTGAAGCTTTCTTT. It is translated as CASSYSSLRQGRNTEAFF.

The gene calls are TRBV7-9 and TRBJ2-7; D perhaps matches TRBD1 (6 bases). The CDR3 length is 14 residues. V was pared by 4 bases and J by 4 bases, with 14 bases between. Germline-derived CDR1 and CDR2 are SEHNR and FQNEAQ (reference sequence). CDR3 sequence reads: CASSSRTAAYEQYF. Here the CDR3 DNA reads TGTGCCAGCAGCTCCCGGACAGCTGCTTACGAGCAGTACTTC.

CDR3 sequence: CATSFGGSTNEQFF. DNA of the CDR3: TGTGCCACCAGTTTTGGGGGGAGCACGAATGAGCAGTTCTTC. The V call is TRBV24-1, the J call TRBJ2-1; tentatively, D is TRBD2 (6 bases). V was shortened by 6 bases and J by 7 bases, with 15 bases between the two germline ends. This CDR3 has 14 amino acids. CDR1 is KGHDR, CDR2 SFDVKD, per germline.

CDR3 region: CASSRDSSYGYTF. For the CDR3, the DNA is TGTGCCAGCAGCCGCGACAGCAGCTATGGCTACACCTTC. This rearrangement joins TRBV11-2 to TRBJ1-2, with D maybe TRBD1 (5 bases). CDR1 SGHAT and CDR2 FQNNGV come from the germline V gene. This CDR3 comprises 13 residues. Trimming removed 5 bases from V and 4 bases from J, with 11 bases in between.

CDR3 DNA: TGTGCCAGCAACCCCGGGACATACTACGAGCAGTACTTC. It yields the protein CASNPGTYYEQYF. The chain employs TRBV6-2 or TRBV6-3 and TRBJ2-7, with D perhaps matching TRBD1 (6 bases). Germline CDR1 is MNHEY and CDR2 is SVGEGT. The CDR3 runs 13 residues. V was pared by 7 bases and J by 3 bases, with 13 bases between.

On this clone: This sample includes further DNA sequences coding for the same CDR3. The rearrangement uses TRBV7-2 and TRBJ2-2; the D is unclear. This CDR3 is 13 amino acids long. Germline CDR1 SGHTA, CDR2 FQGNSA. The V gene lost 4 bases and the J gene lost 5 bases, with 8 bases spanning the gap. The CDR3: CASSSSPTGELFF. The CDR3 DNA reads as TGTGCCAGCAGCTCCTCTCCGACCGGGGAGCTGTTTTTT.

The J gene is TRBJ2-2, the V gene TRBV5-6; D is ambiguous. Between the trimmed V and J ends, which lost 0 bases and 6 bases, there was a span of 6 bases. This CDR3 region has 13 residues. Germline assignment: CDR1 SGHDT and CDR2 YYEEEE. CDR3 sequence reads: CASSLVVAGELFF. In DNA, the CDR3 is TGTGCCAGCAGCTTGGTAGTCGCCGGGGAGCTGTTTTTT.

J is TRBJ2-1 and V is TRBV30; weak D call: TRBD2 (7 bases). This CDR3 contains 13 residues. V was shortened by 8 bases and J by 6 bases, with 17 bases between the two germline ends. Germline CDR1 GTSNPN, CDR2 SVGIG (reference sequence). CDR3 DNA sequence: TGTGCCCTAAGCCGGGGGGCGCTCAATGAGCAGTTCTTC. It yields the protein CALSRGALNEQFF.

V is TRBV27 and J is TRBJ1-2; perhaps TRBD1 as D (6 bases). The V end was cut by 7 bases, the J end by 8 bases, with 17 bases between. CDR3 length equals 13 residues. The V gene's germline CDR1 is MNHEY and CDR2 SMNVEV (reference sequence). The CDR3: CASKGGVVQGYTF. Here the CDR3 DNA reads TGTGCCAGCAAGGGGGGGGTGGTACAGGGCTACACCTTC.

This rearrangement joins TRBV29-1 to TRBJ2-2; the match to TRBD2 covers 7 bases. Germline V CDR1 and CDR2: SQVTM, ANQGSEA. The junction had 2 bases not matched to a gene; V was cut back by 5 bases and J by 2 bases. The CDR3 runs to 13 residues. The CDR3 sequence: CSVRGGNTGELFF. Here the CDR3 DNA reads TGCAGCGTTCGCGGGGGAAACACCGGGGAGCTGTTTTTT.

The CDR3 bases are TGTGCCAGCAGCCAAGCGACGGAGCTCCACAATCAGCCCCAGCATTTT. Translating it yields CASSQATELHNQPQHF. The chain carries TRBV4-2 and TRBJ1-5; D ambiguous. The ends were cut back, 1 base at V and 3 bases at J, with 13 bases in the middle. Germline CDR1 and CDR2: LGHNA and YNFKEQ. The CDR3 runs 16 residues.

Written as DNA, the CDR3 is TGTGCCAGTAGTTTCTCTCCCCTTTGGACAGGGAGAAGCGGGGAGCTGTTTTTT. Translated, it gives CASSFSPLWTGRSGELFF. This chain connects TRBV19 to TRBJ2-2; the match to TRBD1 covers 8 bases. CDR1 is LNHDA and CDR2 is SQIVND in the germline V gene (reference sequence). The V segment lost 5 bases and the J segment 7 bases; nucleotides outside the gene matches: 18. This CDR3 contains 18 residues. Full variable domain (remainder filled in from reference TRBV19 and TRBJ2-2): DGGITQSPKYLFRKEGQNVTLSCEQNLNHDAMYWYRQDPGQGLRLIYYSQIVNDFQKGDIAEGYSVSREKKESFPLTVTSAQKNPTAFYLCASSFSPLWTGRSGELFFGEGSRLTVL.

The chain joins TRBV24-1 to TRBJ2-3, with 7 nucleotides matching TRBD1. The V gene's germline CDR1 is KGHDR and CDR2 SFDVKD. The CDR3 extends over 15 amino acids. J was trimmed by 3 bases and V by 3 bases; bases with no gene match: 5. CDR3 nucleotides: TGTGCCACCAGTGATCCCGGGACAGCTACAGATACGCAGTATTTT. Translating it yields CATSDPGTATDTQYF.

This clone came up a few times. The germline gene is not matched at one end of the junction; a read error may be the cause. V gene TRBV7-9 combines with J gene TRBJ2-7, with TRBD1 identical over 8 bases. The CDR3 sequence is 12 residues long. CDR1 is SEHNR, CDR2 FQNEAQ, per germline (reference sequence). The CDR3 DNA sequence: TGTGCCAGCAGTTGGACCGGGACAGGTGCACACTTC. This encodes CASSWTGTGAHF.

This clone was counted ten times or more. The chain couples TRBV7-8 to TRBJ1-3, with 7 bases identical to TRBD1. This CDR3 region has 15 residues. In germline, CDR1 is SGHVS, CDR2 FQNEAQ. Losses at the gene ends were 5 bases for V and 4 bases for J; bases not matched to a gene: 8. The CDR3 region is CASSLTGAEGNTIYF. CDR3 in DNA: TGTGCCAGCAGCCTAACAGGGGCAGAAGGAAACACCATATATTTT.